These T cell receptor beta chains were read from a single sample in a study of cytomegalovirus exposure and HLA in healthy donors. Using immunoSEQ multiplex PCR, the repertoire was profiled, and TCRdb retains in-frame clones only, with some absent. The sample consists of some 140,000 clones, less than 85% of them appearing once. The sample was PBMCs. The receptors stem from a woman aged 50 to 60 in good health and CMV-seropositive. The CDR3 runs from the conserved cysteine through the conserved F or W. The D gene is left open where the match is weak. Rows may omit the clone size; those that give it use once, few, many or a size class.

V	D	size	J	DNA	CDR3
TRBV4-3	.	.	TRBJ1-3	TGCGCCAGCAGCTACTCACTACAGGGACGAAACACCATATATTTT	CASSYSLQGRNTIYF
TRBV7-2	TRBD1	.	TRBJ2-5	TGTGCCAGCAGCCAAAACAGGGGGGAACAAGAGACCCAGTACTTC	CASSQNRGEQETQYF
TRBV25-1	.	.	TRBJ1-5	TGTGCCAGCAGTTCCCTACGGGTGAACCAGCCCCAGCATTTT	CASSSLRVNQPQHF
TRBV9	TRBD2	.	TRBJ2-5	TGTGCCAGCAGCGCCCGTCGGGGGGTTGGGGAGACCCAGTACTTC	CASSARRGVGETQYF
TRBV5-4	.	.	TRBJ2-5	TGTGCCAGCAGCTCCGAGGTCCTGGAGACCCAGTACTTC	CASSSEVLETQYF
TRBV27	.	few	TRBJ1-6	TGTGCCAGCACCCACCCCGACAGGCCGAGCTCCTATAATTCACCCCTCCACTTT	CASTHPDRPSSYNSPLHF
TRBV27	.	few	TRBJ1-4	TGTGCCAGCAGTTTAAACGGGGTCCATGAAAAACTGTTTTTT	CASSLNGVHEKLFF
TRBV11-3	.	.	TRBJ2-2	TGTGCCAGCAGGTCCGCCCTAGCGGGGGAGCTGTTTTTT	CASRSALAGELFF
TRBV29-1	TRBD1	.	TRBJ1-1	TGCAGCGTTGAACTGCAGGGGGCGCCGACTGAAGCTTTCTTT	CSVELQGAPTEAFF
TRBV7-9	TRBD1	.	TRBJ2-5	TGTGCCAGCAGCCGAGACAGGGGCGGGGAGACCCAGTACTTC	CASSRDRGGETQYF
TRBV5-1	TRBD1	few	TRBJ2-2	TGCGCCAGCAGCCCACTTGGGACAGGGCCGAACACCGGGGAGCTGTTTTTT	CASSPLGTGPNTGELFF
TRBV6-1	TRBD2	.	TRBJ2-7	TGTGCCAGCAGTGAAGCTTCCGGGACTAGCGGCTACGAGCAGTACTTC	CASSEASGTSGYEQYF
TRBV9	.	.	TRBJ1-1	TGTGCCAGCAGCGTAGGGACAGTGAACACTGAAGCTTTCTTT	CASSVGTVNTEAFF
TRBV5-1	.	few	TRBJ1-2	TGCGCCAGCAGCGCTTCAGAATATGGCTACACCTTC	CASSASEYGYTF
TRBV4-1	.	.	TRBJ1-5	TGCGCCAGCAGCCAGGAAACACAGGGAAGACAGCCCCAGCATTTT	CASSQETQGRQPQHF
TRBV5-1	.	.	TRBJ2-7	TGCGCCAGCAGCACCGGTCCGAACAGGCGCTACGAGCAGTACTTC	CASSTGPNRRYEQYF
TRBV9	TRBD2	.	TRBJ2-1	TGTGCCAGCAGCCCCCGAGGCGGGGGGGCCGGGAATGAGCAGTTCTTC	CASSPRGGGAGNEQFF
TRBV2	TRBD1	.	TRBJ2-1	TGTGCCAGCAGTGAAGCGCTGAGACAGGGCTACAATGAGCAGTTCTTC	CASSEALRQGYNEQFF
TRBV6-1	TRBD1	few	TRBJ2-7	TGTGCCAGCAGTTCCCCCGGGACAGGGAGGGACGAGCAGTACTTC	CASSSPGTGRDEQYF
TRBV27	.	.	TRBJ2-3	TGTGCCAGCAGTTTAGCGGTGATCTTTAGTGCGCAGTATTTT	CASSLAVIFSAQYF
TRBV6-4	TRBD1	.	TRBJ1-5	TGTGCCAGCAGTGACAGGGGGCGCGGTCCCAATCAGCCCCAGCATTTT	CASSDRGRGPNQPQHF
TRBV5-6	.	.	TRBJ1-6	TGTGCCAGCAGCTTGGTGCGGGTAACTGATTCACCCCTCCACTTT	CASSLVRVTDSPLHF
TRBV6-5	TRBD1	.	TRBJ2-7	TGTGCCAGCAGCACCAGGGGGCAGGACGAGCAGTACTTC	CASSTRGQDEQYF
TRBV5-1	TRBD2	.	TRBJ2-3	TGCGCCAGCAGCTTGGATGATCCGGGGGGGGGCACAGATACGCAGTATTTT	CASSLDDPGGGTDTQYF
TRBV7-2	.	many	TRBJ1-2	TGTGCCAGCAGCTTAGGCTGGATCGGGGGCTACACCTTC	CASSLGWIGGYTF
TRBV7-5	.	.	TRBJ2-7	TGTGCCAGAAGCTTCCCCCCAGCCTACGAGCAGTACTTC	CARSFPPAYEQYF
TRBV27	.	.	TRBJ1-6	TGTGCCAGCAGTTTCGGGGGAGGGAATTCACCCCTCCACTTT	CASSFGGGNSPLHF
TRBV5-6	.	once	TRBJ1-4	TGTGCCAGCCAGCTTGGAGGTTATAATGAAAAACTGTTTTTT	CASQLGGYNEKLFF
TRBV18	.	few	TRBJ2-5	TGTGCCAGCTCCCAGTACCAAGAGACCCAGTACTTC	CASSQYQETQYF
TRBV6-6	TRBD1	.	TRBJ1-2	TGTGCCAGCAGTTTCCCTCAGGGGGCGACTGGCTACACCTTC	CASSFPQGATGYTF
TRBV19	TRBD1	many	TRBJ1-6	TGTGCCAGTAGTCTACGCTTGGGACAGGGAAATTCACCCCTCCACTTT	CASSLRLGQGNSPLHF
TRBV4-1	TRBD1	.	TRBJ2-1	TGCGCCAGCAGCCAAGTACAGGGGTATGAGCAGTTCTTC	CASSQVQGYEQFF
TRBV9	.	.	TRBJ1-2	TGTGCCAGCAGCGGATTAGGAACGGGGGATGGCTACACCTTC	CASSGLGTGDGYTF
TRBV6-5	TRBD1	.	TRBJ1-1	TGTGCCTCGCAGGGGGACAGGGGGGCGAACACTGAAGCTTTCTTT	CASQGDRGANTEAFF
TRBV19	.	.	TRBJ2-7	TGTGCCAGTAGTATCGGTGGGGGGGGCGTCTACGAGCAGTACTTC	CASSIGGGGVYEQYF
TRBV5-1	.	.	TRBJ2-3	TGCGCCAGCTGCCTTAGCGTGAACACAGATACGCAGTATTTT	CASCLSVNTDTQYF
TRBV6-1	.	.	TRBJ2-3	TGTGCCAGCAGTGGGACTACGCCCACAGATACGCAGTATTTT	CASSGTTPTDTQYF
TRBV29-1	TRBD1	.	TRBJ2-7	TGCAGCGTTGAAAGGGGACAGAACCTCCCTTCCACTCTATACGAGCAGTACTTC	CSVERGQNLPSTLYEQYF
TRBV5-6	.	.	TRBJ2-7	TGTGCCAGCACCCTCTTGCTTGGGTCGAGGAGCTCCTACGAGCAGTACTTC	CASTLLLGSRSSYEQYF
TRBV28	.	.	TRBJ2-7	TGTGCCAGCATCGGCACGCCGGACCCCCGGGGTGAGTACTTC	CASIGTPDPRGEYF
TRBV9	.	once	TRBJ1-1	TGTGCCAGCAGCGTAGGGGGAGTTAACACTGAAGCTTTCTTT	CASSVGGVNTEAFF
TRBV5-6	TRBD1	.	TRBJ1-2	TGTGCGCTGGGGACAGTCTTCTATGGCTACACCTTC	CALGTVFYGYTF
TRBV5-5	.	.	TRBJ1-1	TGTGCCAGCAGCTTGGTCCTAGGGGACATTGGGACTGAAGCTTTCTTT	CASSLVLGDIGTEAFF
TRBV5-1	.	.	TRBJ2-1	TGCGCCAGCAGCTTGCAGTACAATGAGCAGTTCTTC	CASSLQYNEQFF
TRBV7-9	TRBD1	.	TRBJ1-2	TGTGCCAGCAGCCCCCTGGGGACAGGGGCTTCTAACTATGGCTACACCTTC	CASSPLGTGASNYGYTF
TRBV6-1	.	.	TRBJ1-2	TGTGCCAGCAGTGACCCGGGACAACCCTATGGCTACACCTTC	CASSDPGQPYGYTF
TRBV6-5	.	.	TRBJ2-1	TGTGCCAGCAGAGCGCAGGGGCTTACTGAGCAGTTCTTC	CASRAQGLTEQFF
TRBV27	.	.	TRBJ1-1	TGTGCCAGCAGGGACAGTTTGGCAAGCACTGAAGCTTTCTTT	CASRDSLASTEAFF
TRBV11-2	TRBD2	.	TRBJ2-1	TGTGCCAGCAGCACGCGGACTAGCGGGGGGGCCATAATCGAGCAGTTCTTC	CASSTRTSGGAIIEQFF
TRBV19	TRBD1	.	TRBJ2-7	TGTGCCAGTAGTCCCCGGGACAGGAGAGAGGAATGGTACTTC	CASSPRDRREEWYF
TRBV14	.	once	TRBJ1-4	TGTGCCAGCAGCCAAGATCCCTCCTGGAGGGTTAATGAAAAACTGTTTTTT	CASSQDPSWRVNEKLFF
TRBV18	.	.	TRBJ2-5	TGTGCCAGCTCACCGAAAGCGGAGACCCAGTACTTC	CASSPKAETQYF
TRBV2	.	.	TRBJ2-3	TGTGCCAGCGGGAAAGGGGCCGACTCTTGGGCAGATACGCAGTATTTT	CASGKGADSWADTQYF